Sequencing of this T cell receptor (beta chain) was carried out in a study of identical twins (dated by TCRdb to the mid-2010s). For context, the study as a whole: TCR alpha and beta repertoires from monozygotic twins, unrelated adults of various ages and cord blood were deep-sequenced to test whether fetal clonotypes persist. To rule out contamination, replicate twin experiments were performed at different times with different library preparation protocols.

Every donor in the study was a healthy Caucasian. Receptors were amplified or captured by 5' RACE. TCRdb names Illumina HiSeq 2000 as the instrument used. A universal primer binding site was added through template switching, and the final cDNA carried a unique molecular identifier so that TCR cDNA molecules could be counted accurately. Specific primers in the conserved constant-segment region were used to synthesize first-strand cDNA for the TCR alpha and beta chains. To control for contamination, every cDNA library carried two barcodes: a SMART-Mk sample barcode plus Illumina barcodes. TruSeq adapter sequences along with Illumina sample barcodes were introduced in two successive PCR steps. The TCR alpha and beta cDNA libraries were sequenced on the Illumina HiSeq platform using custom primers. On the authors' methods: MiGEC processed the raw reads to extract unique molecular identifiers, while MiXCR was used to determine the CDR3 positions. Recombination models were inferred per individual with the repgenHMM and IGoR tools using an EM algorithm. Shared clonotype analysis was performed with the tcR package in R, normalizing sharing by the product of cloneset sizes. To study raw recombination free of thymic and clonal selection effects, out-of-frame nonproductive sequences were analyzed. The public reads were reprocessed in TCRdb via fastp at Q25 and MiXCR, keeping in-frame beta chains. All rows with the same CDR3 protein become a single entry with the most common DNA and genes. It is TCRdb's table, rather than the study itself, that gives the V and J calls and clone size. Across this sample there are 1.5 million to 2 million distinct CDR3 sequences, with more than 30% seen only once. 0.25% to 0.3% of the sample comes from the top ten.

The paper's findings and limits, for the study overall: Fewer insertions were carried by abundant cord blood beta clonotypes, a similar but weaker trend appeared in young adult naive repertoires, and no such trend appeared in memory repertoires. Zero-insertion analyses could be partly confounded by invariant T cells such as MAIT and iNKT, though diverse VJ usage argued against such confounding for most clonotypes. Out-of-frame TCR alpha sharing in monozygotic twins was systematically underestimated by recombination models, whereas sharing between unrelated individuals was in agreement with the recombination models. Excess twin sharing in beta out-of-frame sequences was weaker because fewer shared sequences lowered the signal-to-noise ratio. Conclusions relied on cross-sectional statistical analysis, since the same donors could not be followed over many years. Compared with coincidental sharing between unrelated individuals, out-of-frame TCR alpha sequences shared between twins had an excess of sequences with low generation probability.

At the junction V is shortened by 1 base and J by 8 bases; bases outside the gene matches: 17. Taken from the germline V gene, the CDR1 and CDR2 loops are MGHRA and YSYEKL. From the cysteine through the phenylalanine, the CDR3 covers 18 amino acids. The kept DNA is CDR3 alone, 54 bases in frame from the first base. The sample holds a few counts of this clonotype. The antigen this receptor binds is unknown. Per-base qualities were not stored, and no clone one base away is much larger. Sequenced material: cord blood. This sequence uses TRBV4-1 and TRBJ2-1; 7 junctional bases match TRBD2. The sequence was collected from a newborn girl in good health. The CDR3 protein is CASSQVPRTGLVVHEQFF. The DNA sequence follows: TGCGCCAGCAGCCAAGTTCCCCGGACTGGACTAGTGGTGCATGAGCAGTTCTTC.